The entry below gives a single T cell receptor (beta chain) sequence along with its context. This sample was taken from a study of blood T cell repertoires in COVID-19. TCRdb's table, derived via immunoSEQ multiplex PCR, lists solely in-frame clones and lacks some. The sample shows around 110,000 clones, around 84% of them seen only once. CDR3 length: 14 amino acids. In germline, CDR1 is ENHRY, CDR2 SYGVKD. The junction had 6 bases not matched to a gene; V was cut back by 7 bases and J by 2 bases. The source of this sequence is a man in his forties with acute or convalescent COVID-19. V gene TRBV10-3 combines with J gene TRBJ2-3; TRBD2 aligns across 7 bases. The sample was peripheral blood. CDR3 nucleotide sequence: TGTGCCATCACCATGGGACTAAACACAGATACGCAGTATTTT. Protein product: CAITMGLNTDTQYF.